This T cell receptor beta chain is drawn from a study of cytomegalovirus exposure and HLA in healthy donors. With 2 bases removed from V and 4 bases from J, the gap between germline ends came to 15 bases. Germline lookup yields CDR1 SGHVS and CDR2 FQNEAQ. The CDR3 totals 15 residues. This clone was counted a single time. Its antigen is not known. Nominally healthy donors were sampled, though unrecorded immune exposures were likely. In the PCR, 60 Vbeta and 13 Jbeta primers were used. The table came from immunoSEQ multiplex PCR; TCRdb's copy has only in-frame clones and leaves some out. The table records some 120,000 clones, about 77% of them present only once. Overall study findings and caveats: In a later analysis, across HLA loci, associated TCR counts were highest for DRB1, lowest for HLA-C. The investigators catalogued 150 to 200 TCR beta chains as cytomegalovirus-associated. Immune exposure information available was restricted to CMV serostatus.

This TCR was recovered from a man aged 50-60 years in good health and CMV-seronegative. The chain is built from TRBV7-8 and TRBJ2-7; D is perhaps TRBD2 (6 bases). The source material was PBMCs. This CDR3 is CASSLRRMEGYEQYF. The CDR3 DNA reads TGTGCCAGCAGCTTACGAAGGATGGAGGGATACGAGCAGTACTTC.